This passage covers 30 T cell receptor beta chains from one sample sequenced in a study of tumor-infiltrating lymphocytes in primary liver carcinoma. Joint extraction of RNA and DNA used roughly 19-31 mg of bulk tissue that was unsorted. Total RNA (about 500 ng) served as template for TCR beta cDNA synthesis primed by a constant-region primer. Construction of TCR beta libraries relied on three successive nested multiplex PCR rounds employing slightly modified ARM-PCR. TRBV1-TRBV30 forward primers paired with a C-beta reverse primer drove the first two PCR rounds, about 9 cycles each. TCRdb used MiXCR to reprocess the multiplex PCR reads, holding one entry per CDR3 protein. The table records fewer than 50,000 distinct CDR3 sequences, more than 60% of them present only once. The sequenced sample was tumor-adjacent normal liver tissue. The origin of the receptors is a woman in her 30s with primary liver carcinoma and hepatitis B virus infection.

Points on this clonotype: This may be a read error: a much more frequent sequence differs by one nucleotide. The CDR3 DNA follows: TGTGCTAGTGGGGGGCGGGAGCACGATGAGCAGTTCTTC. Encoded protein: CASGGREHDEQFF. The chain is built from TRBV6-4 and TRBJ2-1; maybe TRBD2 (7 bases). The CDR3 has 13 residues. CDR1 is MRHNA and CDR2 is SNTAGT in the germline V gene.

A note on this clonotype: This CDR3 fails to terminate in the conserved phenylalanine or tryptophan, so it likely reflects a read error. This chain uses TRBV12-3 or TRBV12-4 with TRBJ2-1, with TRBD2 identical over 10 bases. The CDR3 spans 17 residues. CDR3 sequence: CASSRRRIAGGYNGQFL. The DNA for the CDR3 is TGTGCCAGCAGTCGACGACGTATAGCGGGAGGCTACAATGGGCAGTTCTTA.

Only one count was recorded for this clonotype. One base away lies a much larger clone, so this may be a sequencing read error. V usage is TRBV28 and J usage is TRBJ1-2; unclear D gene. Germline loops: CDR1 MDHEN, CDR2 SYDVKM. This CDR3 is built from 13 residues. Trimming stripped 7 bases from V and 6 bases from J, with 15 bases between. The CDR3 DNA is TGTGCCAGCACTGTCCGGAGCTTCCATGGCTACACCTTC. This translates into CASTVRSFHGYTF.

To note about this clonotype: Its ends do not fully match the called genes, so a read error is possible. The chain has TRBV4-1 and TRBJ1-4; possibly TRBD1 for D (5 bases). The length of the CDR3 is 18 residues. Germline values: CDR1 MGHRA, CDR2 YSYEKL. The CDR3 is CASSQGSLRQSTNEQLFF. CDR3 coding DNA: TGCGCCAGCAGCCAAGGTAGTCTTAGACAGTCAACTAATGAACAACTGTTTTTT.

The chain is built from TRBV6-2 or TRBV6-3 and TRBJ2-2; D is tentatively TRBD1 or TRBD2 (6 bases each). The CDR3 totals 15 residues. Trimming cost V 6 bases and J 9 bases, with 20 bases left between them. Per germline, CDR1 MNHEY and CDR2 SVGEGT. In DNA form, the CDR3 reads TGTGCCAGCAGACAGGGAGGAGGGGAGACAAGGGAGCTGTTTTTT. It yields the protein CASRQGGGETRELFF.

This clonotype showed up many times. A much larger clone is a single base away; this may be a read error. V is TRBV12-3 or TRBV12-4 and J is TRBJ2-2; 7 bases map to TRBD1. CDR3 size: 14 residues. V shed 5 bases, J shed 7 bases, and the junction held 7 bases outside the gene matches. Here the CDR3 reads CASSRGQSSGELFF. The CDR3, as DNA: TGTGCCAGCAGTAGGGGACAGAGCAGCGGGGAGCTGTTTTTT.

A word on this clonotype: An end of the junction does not agree with germline; a read error may underlie this. The V gene is TRBV12-3 or TRBV12-4, the J gene TRBJ2-1, with TRBD2 as a possible D gene (6 bases). The CDR3 spans 11 residues. As DNA, the CDR3 is TGTGCCAGCAGTCCGGGAGTAGAGCGGATCTTC. It yields the protein CASSPGVERIF.

Comments on this clonotype: No conserved phenylalanine or tryptophan ends this CDR3, so it is likely a read error. V is TRBV4-3 and J is TRBJ2-1; D is unresolved. The CDR3 sequence is 14 residues long. V gave up 4 bases and J gave up 6 bases, with 13 bases separating them. CDR1 is LGHNA, CDR2 YSLEER, per germline. CDR3 in amino acids: CASSRTELVNEQFI. The CDR3 nucleotides are TGCGCCAGCAGCCGAACAGAGTTGGTCAATGAGCAGTTCATC.

The V call is TRBV21-1, the J call TRBJ2-1; whether TRBD1, the table's D call, matches the DNA was not checked. TRBV21-1 is deemed a pseudogene. The CDR3 consists of 16 residues. The CDR3 protein is CASSKSLGTGIHEQFF. CDR3 DNA sequence: TGTGCCAGCAGCAAGTCGCTAGGGACAGGGATTCATGAGCAGTTCTTC.

This clonotype is judged medium-sized. This chain connects TRBV6-6 to TRBJ2-7, with D tentatively TRBD1 (6 bases). The ends were cut back, 6 bases at V and 3 bases at J, with 12 bases in the middle. Germline-derived CDR1 and CDR2 are MNHNY and SVGAGI (reference sequence). There are 13 residues in the CDR3. The CDR3 region is CASRRGSFYEQYF. The CDR3 DNA is TGTGCCAGCAGAAGGGGGTCTTTCTACGAGCAGTACTTC.

About this clonotype itself: Germline and junction disagree at one end, which may indicate a read error. The chain recombines TRBV6-5 with TRBJ1-5; D gene unclear. The germline gives CDR1 MNHEY, CDR2 SVGAGI. CDR3 length: 14 residues. CDR3 sequence reads: CASSYSTDGQPQRF. CDR3 nucleotides: TGTGCCAGCAGTTATTCGACGGATGGTCAGCCCCAGCGTTTT.

This clonotype is classed as medium-sized. This chain connects TRBV4-1 to TRBJ1-4; TRBD1 agrees at 9 bases. This CDR3 region has 20 residues. Trimming took 4 bases from V and 0 from J; bases not matched to a gene: 15. Germline V lookup: CDR1 MGHRA, CDR2 YSYEKL. The CDR3 DNA sequence: TGCGCCAGCAGCCCGTATTTCCCCGGGACAGGGATTGCAACTAATGAAAAACTGTTTTTT. Translation: CASSPYFPGTGIATNEKLFF.

A remark on this clonotype: Possible read error: a much larger clone is one base away. The V call is TRBV7-9, the J call TRBJ2-7; tentatively, D is TRBD1 (6 bases). Trimming cost V 7 bases and J 5 bases, with 21 bases left between them. This CDR3 comprises 15 residues. CDR1 and CDR2 (germline): SEHNR, FQNEAQ (reference sequence). CDR3 protein: CASNFVRDTWNEQYF. The CDR3 nucleotides are TGTGCCAGCAACTTTGTTCGGGACACATGGAACGAGCAGTACTTC. Looking up the rest from reference TRBV7-9 and TRBJ2-7 gives the full variable domain: DTGVSQNPRHKITKRGQNVTFRCDPISEHNRLYWYRQTLGQGPEFLTYFQNEAQLEKSRLLSDRFSAERPKGSFSTLEIQRTEQGDSAMYLCASNFVRDTWNEQYFGPGTRLTVT.

The chain uses TRBV9 and TRBJ1-6; the D is unclear. The V gene's germline CDR1 is SGDLS and CDR2 YYNGEE. V gave up 3 bases and J gave up 7 bases, with 5 bases separating them. The CDR3 spans 12 residues. DNA for the CDR3: TGTGCCAGCAGCGCGATAAATTCACCCCTCCACTTT. Translating it yields CASSAINSPLHF.

The V and J genes are TRBV11-2 and TRBJ2-1, with 9 bases aligning to TRBD1. V was pared by 0 bases and J by 3 bases, with 18 bases of the junction left unmatched. CDR1 and CDR2 (germline): SGHAT, FQNNGV. This CDR3 is built from 21 residues. The CDR3 sequence is CASSLEQGARRERGHYNEQFF. CDR3 coding DNA: TGTGCCAGCAGCTTAGAACAGGGGGCGAGGCGGGAGAGGGGGCACTACAATGAGCAGTTCTTC.

This chain links TRBV6-2 or TRBV6-3 with TRBJ2-1; the D call may be TRBD1 or TRBD2 (5 bases each). The CDR3 extends over 14 amino acids. CDR1 and CDR2 from the germline V gene are MNHEY and SVGEGT. Trimming took 8 bases from V and 6 from J, leaving 17 bases between them. The chain's CDR3 is CASGSGLESNEQFF. The CDR3 nucleotides read TGTGCCAGCGGTTCGGGGCTAGAGAGCAATGAGCAGTTCTTC.

The gene calls are TRBV11-2 and TRBJ2-1; 9 positions match TRBD2. The CDR3 totals 15 residues. The junction had 8 bases not matched to a gene; V was cut back by 3 bases and J by 8 bases. Germline V lookup: CDR1 SGHAT, CDR2 FQNNGV. CDR3 nucleotides: TGTGCCAGCAGCTTGTACCGCGGGAGGGCTTATGAGCAGTTCTTC. Its protein is CASSLYRGRAYEQFF.

Of note for this clonotype: The conserved phenylalanine or tryptophan normally closing the CDR3 is absent here, so this likely arose from a read error. The DNA is left out, because the CDR3 cannot be placed on it with certainty; the CDR3 is given as TCRdb lists it. The chain has TRBV11-2 and TRBJ2-1; TRBD1, the table's D call, was not compared with the DNA. Both ends counted, the CDR3 spans 14 residues. Per the germline V gene, CDR1 is SGHAT and CDR2 is FQNNGV. CDR3 residues: CASSLGGMWNEQFS.

On this clonotype: A read error may account for a junction end that differs from germline. This sequence joins TRBV29-1 and TRBJ1-1; perhaps TRBD1 as D (5 bases). In germline, CDR1 is SQVTM, CDR2 ANQGSEA. There are 16 residues in the CDR3. Here the CDR3 reads CSVDTATAGMGTEPFF. The CDR3 DNA sequence: TGCAGCGTCGACACCGCTACCGCAGGGATGGGAACTGAACCTTTCTTT. Drawing the rest from reference TRBV29-1 and TRBJ1-1, the complete variable domain is SAVISQKPSRDICQRGTSLTIQCQVDSQVTMMFWYRQQPGQSLTLIATANQGSEATYESGFVIDKFPISRPNLTFSTLTVSNMSPEDSSIYLCSVDTATAGMGTEPFFGQGTRLTVV.

This clonotype has a count of ten or more. The J gene is TRBJ2-3, the V gene TRBV5-5, with D hard to call. Germline CDR1 and CDR2: SGHKS and YYEKEE (reference sequence). Deletions cut 0 bases from V and 5 bases from J, with 4 bases between. The CDR3 runs to 12 residues. The chain's CDR3 is CASSLGVDTQYF. The CDR3 DNA reads as TGTGCCAGCAGCTTGGGGGTAGATACGCAGTATTTT. Full variable domain (missing parts from reference TRBV5-5 and TRBJ2-3): DAGVTQSPTHLIKTRGQQVTLRCSPISGHKSVSWYQQVLGQGPQFIFQYYEKEERGRGNFPDRFSARQFPNYSSELNVNALLLGDSALYLCASSLGVDTQYFGPGTRLTVL.

Concerning this clonotype: This CDR3 fails to terminate in the conserved phenylalanine or tryptophan, so it likely reflects a read error. The J gene is TRBJ1-1, the V gene TRBV5-5; 8 nucleotides match TRBD1. V dropped 1 base and J dropped 4; count of bases not matched to a gene: 3. The CDR3 is made up of 14 amino acids. Per the germline V gene, CDR1 is SGHKS and CDR2 is YYEKEE (reference sequence). CDR3 nucleotide sequence: TGTGCCAGCAGCTTGTGGACAGGGAGCACTGAAGCTTTCTCT. It specifies CASSLWTGSTEAFS.

The rearrangement uses TRBV5-6 and TRBJ2-7; a weak D match, TRBD2 (8 bases). Trimming took off 1 base at V and 5 bases at J, with 31 bases between the two ends. The length of the CDR3 is 20 residues. Germline CDR1 SGHDT, CDR2 YYEEEE. The CDR3 spells CASSLLGWSGGTRETHEQYF. The CDR3 DNA reads as TGTGCCAGCAGCTTGTTGGGGTGGTCAGGGGGGACTAGGGAAACCCACGAGCAGTACTTC. The full variable domain, in which reference TRBV5-6 and TRBJ2-7 provide the parts outside the CDR3, is DAGVTQSPTHLIKTRGQQVTLRCSPKSGHDTVSWYQQALGQGPQFIFQYYEEEERQRGNFPDRFSGHQFPNYSSELNVNALLLGDSALYLCASSLLGWSGGTRETHEQYFGPGTRLTVT.

On this clonotype itself: Because it lacks the conserved phenylalanine or tryptophan at the end, this CDR3 is likely a read error. It is unclear where the CDR3 begins or ends on the DNA, so no DNA is shown, and the CDR3 is as TCRdb lists it. This CDR3 reads CASSPPRGGGYNDRFL. The rearrangement links TRBV7-8 to TRBJ2-1; TRBD1 reflects the table's D call only, with no check against the DNA. The CDR3 is 16 amino acids long, termini counted. Germline CDR1 SGHVS, CDR2 FQNEAQ.

Note on this clonotype: An end of the junction does not agree with germline; a read error may underlie this. The genes are TRBV6-2 or TRBV6-3 and TRBJ2-1, with TRBD2 as a possible D gene (6 bases). This CDR3 comprises 16 residues. Germline values: CDR1 MNHEY, CDR2 SVGEGT. The chain's CDR3 is CASSTPLVAEKNEQSF. The DNA of the CDR3 is TGTGCCAGCAGCACCCCTTTGGTAGCGGAAAAGAATGAGCAGTCCTTC.

This clonotype was detected once. Sequence at one end of the junction differs from germline and may be a read error. CDR3 DNA: TGTGCCAGAAGCCGGGTGGGGACAGGCGGTCGGGACACTGTAGCTTTCTTT. It codes for CARSRVGTGGRDTVAFF. The chain links TRBV4-2 to TRBJ1-1; TRBD1 agrees at 8 bases. The CDR3 has 17 amino acids. Germline assignment: CDR1 LGHNA and CDR2 YNFKEQ.

A remark on this clonotype: Mismatch with germline at one junction end may stem from a read error. V and J are TRBV6-2 or TRBV6-3 and TRBJ2-2; D is perhaps TRBD1 or TRBD2 (5 bases each). Germline assignment: CDR1 MNHEY and CDR2 SVGEGT. The CDR3 extends over 15 amino acids. CDR3 sequence: CASNDSPYGTVELFF. Written as DNA, the CDR3 is TGTGCCAGCAATGACTCGCCCTATGGGACCGTGGAGCTGTTTTTT.

This chain joins TRBV29-1 and TRBJ2-7; 8 bases match TRBD1. V shed 6 bases and J 4 bases; nucleotides not matched to a gene: 11. Germline-derived CDR1 and CDR2 are SQVTM and ANQGSEA. The CDR3 totals 14 residues. The CDR3 DNA sequence: TGCAGCGTCACCCCGGGACAGGACCTGTACGAGCAGTACTTC. This codes for CSVTPGQDLYEQYF.

Note on this clonotype: At one end, the junction sequence differs from germline, possibly due to a read error. The CDR3 bases are TGTACCAGCAGTAAACAGTCCGCCATATATAATTCACCCCTCCACTTC. Translation: CTSSKQSAIYNSPLHF. V and J are TRBV6-5 and TRBJ1-6, with D unresolved. CDR1 is MNHEY, CDR2 SVGAGI, per germline. CDR3 size: 16 residues.

With regard to this clonotype: Mismatch with germline at one junction end may stem from a read error. The rearrangement joins TRBV10-3 to TRBJ2-7; 15 bases are a match to TRBD2. CDR1 and CDR2 (germline): ENHRY, SYGVKD. The CDR3 runs to 15 residues. CDR3 sequence reads: CAISDRTSGRVQQYF. The CDR3, as DNA: TGTGCCATCAGTGATAGGACTAGCGGGAGGGTCCAGCAATACTTC.

As regards this clonotype: A read error may account for a junction end that differs from germline. This chain uses TRBV2 with TRBJ1-1; TRBD1 aligns across 7 bases. The CDR3 is 13 amino acids. Germline CDR1 reads SNHLY; CDR2 reads FYNNEI. The CDR3 reads CASTGGEGTEAVF. The CDR3 region has the DNA TGTGCCAGCACAGGGGGGGAGGGGACTGAAGCTGTCTTT.